A selection of T cell receptor beta chains follows, all from one sample in a study of OX40 agonist ivuxolimab in advanced cancers. Data came from immunoSEQ multiplex PCR; TCRdb stores just in-frame clones and leaves some out. Of around 60,000 clones listed, about 85% are singletons. The material sequenced was CD4+ or CD8+ T cells sorted from blood, taken in a trial of the OX40 agonist ivuxolimab. The receptor source for this set is an adult with an advanced solid tumor such as melanoma, head and neck, liver or kidney cancer. CDR3s include the opening cysteine and the closing phenylalanine or tryptophan. Fields, in order: D gene, V gene, J gene, clone size, CDR3 protein, CDR3 DNA. D genes are given only for firm matches. Rows may omit the clone size; those that give it use once, few, many or a size class.

D gene: TRBD2
V gene: TRBV30
J gene: TRBJ2-1
clone size: -
CDR3 protein: CAWGPSGGGAKEQFF
CDR3 DNA: TGTGCCTGGGGACCTTCGGGCGGGGGGGCCAAGGAGCAGTTCTTC

D gene: TRBD2
V gene: TRBV5-1
J gene: TRBJ2-3
clone size: -
CDR3 protein: CASSVQAGGREDTQYF
CDR3 DNA: TGCGCCAGCAGCGTTCAAGCGGGAGGCCGGGAGGATACGCAGTATTTT

D gene: TRBD2
V gene: TRBV7-8
J gene: TRBJ2-5
clone size: -
CDR3 protein: CASRDVVAGIQETQYF
CDR3 DNA: TGTGCCAGCAGGGACGTGGTAGCGGGCATCCAAGAGACCCAGTACTTC

D gene: TRBD1
V gene: TRBV28
J gene: TRBJ1-2
clone size: -
CDR3 protein: CASSLQGAYIYGYTF
CDR3 DNA: TGTGCCAGCAGTTTACAGGGGGCCTATATCTATGGCTACACCTTC

D gene: -
V gene: TRBV5-5
J gene: TRBJ1-1
clone size: -
CDR3 protein: CASSAQILNTEAFF
CDR3 DNA: TGTGCCAGCAGCGCTCAGATTTTGAACACTGAAGCTTTCTTT

D gene: -
V gene: TRBV6-1
J gene: TRBJ1-4
clone size: few
CDR3 protein: CASSEVGADGEKLFF
CDR3 DNA: TGTGCCAGCAGTGAAGTTGGCGCGGATGGAGAAAAACTGTTTTTT

D gene: -
V gene: TRBV6-5
J gene: TRBJ2-3
clone size: -
CDR3 protein: CASSGTGGDTQYF
CDR3 DNA: TGTGCCAGCAGTGGAACAGGTGGGGATACGCAGTATTTT

D gene: -
V gene: TRBV5-1
J gene: TRBJ2-3
clone size: -
CDR3 protein: CASSLGGMVPPDTQYF
CDR3 DNA: TGCGCCAGCAGCTTGGGGGGGATGGTGCCGCCAGATACGCAGTATTTT

D gene: -
V gene: TRBV5-1
J gene: TRBJ1-1
clone size: -
CDR3 protein: CASSLEPNTEAFF
CDR3 DNA: TGCGCCAGCAGCTTGGAACCAAACACTGAAGCTTTCTTT

D gene: -
V gene: TRBV6-5
J gene: TRBJ1-5
clone size: once
CDR3 protein: CASSYSGGSNQPQHF
CDR3 DNA: TGTGCCAGCAGTTACTCGGGGGGCAGCAATCAGCCCCAGCATTTT

D gene: -
V gene: TRBV7-2
J gene: TRBJ1-1
clone size: few
CDR3 protein: CASSLTNTEAFF
CDR3 DNA: TGTGCCAGCAGCTTAACGAACACTGAAGCTTTCTTT

D gene: -
V gene: TRBV4-1
J gene: TRBJ2-6
clone size: -
CDR3 protein: CASSQDWTASGANVLTF
CDR3 DNA: TGCGCCAGCAGCCAAGATTGGACAGCCTCTGGGGCCAACGTCCTGACTTTC

D gene: -
V gene: TRBV7-9
J gene: TRBJ2-2
clone size: once
CDR3 protein: CASSLASGNTGELFF
CDR3 DNA: TGTGCCAGCAGCTTAGCTAGCGGGAACACCGGGGAGCTGTTTTTT

D gene: TRBD1
V gene: TRBV5-1
J gene: TRBJ1-2
clone size: -
CDR3 protein: CASSSGQGASYGYTF
CDR3 DNA: TGCGCCAGCAGCTCCGGACAGGGGGCATCGTATGGCTACACCTTC

D gene: -
V gene: TRBV7-3
J gene: TRBJ2-3
clone size: -
CDR3 protein: CASSISLSGGPQYF
CDR3 DNA: TGTGCCAGCAGCATATCCCTTAGCGGAGGCCCGCAGTATTTT

D gene: -
V gene: TRBV4-3
J gene: TRBJ1-1
clone size: -
CDR3 protein: CASSQMRATEAFF
CDR3 DNA: TGCGCCAGCAGCCAAATGAGGGCCACTGAAGCTTTCTTT

D gene: -
V gene: TRBV28
J gene: TRBJ2-7
clone size: -
CDR3 protein: CASLSSALNEQYF
CDR3 DNA: TGTGCCAGTTTGAGCTCCGCGCTAAACGAGCAGTACTTC

D gene: -
V gene: TRBV20-1
J gene: TRBJ1-5
clone size: few
CDR3 protein: CSARDRTIQHF
CDR3 DNA: TGCAGTGCTAGAGATCGTACGATTCAGCATTTT

D gene: TRBD1
V gene: TRBV30
J gene: TRBJ2-7
clone size: few
CDR3 protein: CAWNRGLMNEQYF
CDR3 DNA: TGTGCCTGGAACAGGGGGCTTATGAACGAGCAGTACTTC

D gene: -
V gene: TRBV10-3
J gene: TRBJ2-3
clone size: -
CDR3 protein: CATSLGAPDTQYF
CDR3 DNA: TGTGCCACCAGTTTGGGGGCCCCAGATACGCAGTATTTT

D gene: -
V gene: TRBV2
J gene: TRBJ2-2
clone size: -
CDR3 protein: CASSYTEAGELFF
CDR3 DNA: TGTGCCAGCAGCTATACAGAAGCCGGGGAGCTGTTTTTT

D gene: -
V gene: TRBV7-9
J gene: TRBJ1-1
clone size: -
CDR3 protein: CASTLMNTEAFF
CDR3 DNA: TGTGCCAGCACCCTTATGAACACTGAAGCTTTCTTT

D gene: TRBD2
V gene: TRBV7-2
J gene: TRBJ2-3
clone size: -
CDR3 protein: CASSLRGGRNTQYF
CDR3 DNA: TGTGCCAGCAGCTTGCGGGGGGGCCGGAATACGCAGTATTTT

D gene: -
V gene: TRBV29-1
J gene: TRBJ2-5
clone size: -
CDR3 protein: CSVEDPGEETQYF
CDR3 DNA: TGCAGCGTTGAAGATCCAGGGGAGGAGACCCAGTACTTC

D gene: -
V gene: TRBV10-3
J gene: TRBJ2-7
clone size: -
CDR3 protein: CAISDLRSGRSYEQYF
CDR3 DNA: TGTGCCATCAGTGACCTTCGTTCGGGCCGCTCCTACGAGCAGTACTTC

D gene: -
V gene: TRBV18
J gene: TRBJ1-1
clone size: -
CDR3 protein: CASSPTPNTEAFF
CDR3 DNA: TGTGCCAGCTCACCAACCCCGAACACTGAAGCTTTCTTT

D gene: -
V gene: TRBV4-2
J gene: TRBJ2-7
clone size: -
CDR3 protein: CASSRDYEQYF
CDR3 DNA: TGTGCCAGCAGCCGGGATTACGAGCAGTACTTC

D gene: -
V gene: TRBV29-1
J gene: TRBJ2-3
clone size: -
CDR3 protein: CSVAVWGGTDTQYF
CDR3 DNA: TGCAGCGTTGCGGTGTGGGGGGGCACAGATACGCAGTATTTT

D gene: TRBD2
V gene: TRBV5-1
J gene: TRBJ2-7
clone size: -
CDR3 protein: CASSMQSGRVGEQYF
CDR3 DNA: TGCGCCAGCAGCATGCAGTCCGGGAGGGTCGGCGAGCAGTACTTC

D gene: -
V gene: TRBV4-3
J gene: TRBJ1-2
clone size: -
CDR3 protein: CASSQDPSTGPNYGYTF
CDR3 DNA: TGCGCCAGCAGCCAAGATCCCTCGACAGGACCTAACTATGGCTACACCTTC

D gene: -
V gene: TRBV25-1
J gene: TRBJ1-1
clone size: once
CDR3 protein: CASSPSTRNTEAFF
CDR3 DNA: TGTGCCAGCAGCCCGTCCACCAGGAACACTGAAGCTTTCTTT

D gene: TRBD1
V gene: TRBV10-2
J gene: TRBJ1-2
clone size: -
CDR3 protein: CASSEGGGQTYGYTF
CDR3 DNA: TGCGCCAGCAGTGAGGGGGGGGGACAGACCTATGGCTACACCTTC

D gene: -
V gene: TRBV7-2
J gene: TRBJ2-3
clone size: once
CDR3 protein: CASSLGPISADTQYF
CDR3 DNA: TGTGCCAGCAGCTTAGGTCCCATATCGGCAGATACGCAGTATTTT

D gene: -
V gene: TRBV7-2
J gene: TRBJ1-1
clone size: -
CDR3 protein: CASRRTYNPTRGSTEAFF
CDR3 DNA: TGTGCCAGCAGACGCACTTACAATCCTACTAGGGGATCCACTGAAGCTTTCTTT

D gene: TRBD1
V gene: TRBV7-9
J gene: TRBJ2-7
clone size: -
CDR3 protein: CASSPTGGGYEQYF
CDR3 DNA: TGTGCCAGCAGCCCTACAGGGGGCGGATACGAGCAGTACTTC

D gene: -
V gene: TRBV9
J gene: TRBJ2-1
clone size: -
CDR3 protein: CASSPRSGHNNEQFF
CDR3 DNA: TGTGCCAGCAGCCCCCGGAGCGGACATAACAATGAGCAGTTCTTC

D gene: -
V gene: TRBV7-8
J gene: TRBJ2-7
clone size: -
CDR3 protein: CASSPIGSEQYF
CDR3 DNA: TGTGCCAGCAGTCCTATTGGGTCCGAGCAGTACTTC

D gene: TRBD1
V gene: TRBV28
J gene: TRBJ1-5
clone size: -
CDR3 protein: CASSFSTGPIGNQPQHF
CDR3 DNA: TGTGCCAGCAGTTTCTCGACAGGGCCCATCGGCAATCAGCCCCAGCATTTT

D gene: TRBD1
V gene: TRBV5-6
J gene: TRBJ1-1
clone size: -
CDR3 protein: CASSDSGTGHVTEAFF
CDR3 DNA: TGTGCCAGCAGCGACTCCGGGACAGGGCATGTCACTGAAGCTTTCTTT

D gene: -
V gene: TRBV7-9
J gene: TRBJ2-3
clone size: -
CDR3 protein: CASSRTDTQYF
CDR3 DNA: TGTGCCAGCAGTCGCACAGATACGCAGTATTTT

D gene: -
V gene: TRBV21-1
J gene: TRBJ1-5
clone size: -
CDR3 protein: CASSFREDGNQPQHF
CDR3 DNA: TGTGCCAGCAGCTTCCGGGAGGATGGGAATCAGCCCCAGCATTTT

D gene: -
V gene: TRBV28
J gene: TRBJ2-5
clone size: once
CDR3 protein: CASSLGIGVETQYF
CDR3 DNA: TGTGCCAGCAGTTTGGGGATCGGGGTGGAGACCCAGTACTTC

D gene: -
V gene: TRBV28
J gene: TRBJ2-7
clone size: -
CDR3 protein: CASSSDISYEQYF
CDR3 DNA: TGTGCCAGCAGTTCGGACATCTCCTACGAGCAGTACTTC

D gene: TRBD1
V gene: TRBV4-2
J gene: TRBJ1-2
clone size: -
CDR3 protein: CASSRGQGGSYGYTF
CDR3 DNA: TGTGCCAGCAGCAGGGGACAGGGAGGTAGCTATGGCTACACCTTC

D gene: -
V gene: TRBV2
J gene: TRBJ2-3
clone size: -
CDR3 protein: CASSALGGTQYF
CDR3 DNA: TGTGCCAGCAGTGCCCTAGGTGGTACGCAGTATTTT

D gene: TRBD1
V gene: TRBV5-4
J gene: TRBJ1-1
clone size: -
CDR3 protein: CASSPGQENTEAFF
CDR3 DNA: TGTGCCAGCAGCCCGGGACAGGAGAACACTGAAGCTTTCTTT

D gene: -
V gene: TRBV6-5
J gene: TRBJ1-1
clone size: -
CDR3 protein: CASSYSSLYTEAFF
CDR3 DNA: TGTGCCAGCAGTTACTCGAGCCTATACACTGAAGCTTTCTTT

D gene: TRBD2
V gene: TRBV5-4
J gene: TRBJ2-3
clone size: -
CDR3 protein: CASSSTSGRVADTQYF
CDR3 DNA: TGTGCCAGCAGCTCGACTAGCGGGAGGGTGGCAGATACGCAGTATTTT

D gene: TRBD1
V gene: TRBV4-1
J gene: TRBJ2-5
clone size: -
CDR3 protein: CASSQDRGGPKTQYF
CDR3 DNA: TGCGCCAGCAGCCAAGATCGAGGGGGCCCGAAGACCCAGTACTTC

D gene: -
V gene: TRBV15
J gene: TRBJ2-7
clone size: -
CDR3 protein: CATSRGAGGRYEQYF
CDR3 DNA: TGTGCCACCAGCAGAGGGGCAGGGGGGAGGTACGAGCAGTACTTC

D gene: TRBD1
V gene: TRBV5-1
J gene: TRBJ2-1
clone size: -
CDR3 protein: CASSLGQGAFDEQFF
CDR3 DNA: TGCGCCAGCAGCTTGGGGCAGGGGGCGTTCGATGAGCAGTTCTTC

D gene: -
V gene: TRBV28
J gene: TRBJ1-2
clone size: -
CDR3 protein: CASSSGTVTYGYTF
CDR3 DNA: TGTGCCAGCAGCTCCGGGACGGTGACCTATGGCTACACCTTC

D gene: TRBD1
V gene: TRBV12-5
J gene: TRBJ1-5
clone size: once
CDR3 protein: CASGLAGQVSNQPQHF
CDR3 DNA: TGTGCTAGTGGTTTGGCCGGACAGGTGAGCAATCAGCCCCAGCATTTT

D gene: -
V gene: TRBV28
J gene: TRBJ2-7
clone size: -
CDR3 protein: CASSLLGGEQYF
CDR3 DNA: TGTGCCAGCAGTTTATTGGGGGGTGAGCAGTACTTC

D gene: TRBD2
V gene: TRBV7-2
J gene: TRBJ2-3
clone size: -
CDR3 protein: CASSLFAGAGGPDTQYF
CDR3 DNA: TGTGCCAGCAGCTTATTTGCCGGAGCGGGGGGGCCGGATACGCAGTATTTT

D gene: -
V gene: TRBV12-2
J gene: TRBJ2-1
clone size: -
CDR3 protein: CASRLFSGGLNEQFF
CDR3 DNA: TGTGCAAGTCGCTTATTCTCGGGGGGGCTCAATGAGCAGTTCTTC